These 21 T cell receptor beta chains were all obtained from the same sample, sequenced in a study of pediatric ulcerative colitis. One to two pinch biopsies were taken from the rectum during colonoscopy. The protocol was immunoSEQ multiplex PCR, while the TCRdb copy is restricted to in-frame clones and leaves out a portion. Of 20,000 to 30,000 clones in the sample, 65% to 80% were seen once. The specimen sequenced was gut tissue. The source of these receptors is a boy aged 10-17 years with severe ulcerative colitis.

The gene calls are TRBV19 and TRBJ2-1, with 10 bases identical to TRBD2. Germline values: CDR1 LNHDA, CDR2 SQIVND (reference sequence). There are 15 residues in the CDR3. V shed 3 bases and J 8 bases; nucleotides not matched to a gene: 7. In nucleotides, the CDR3 is TGTGCCAGTAGTATCGGGGTAGCGGGAGGCCATGAGCAGTTCTTC. Translation: CASSIGVAGGHEQFF.

As concerns this clone: At the DNA level, this CDR3 is encoded by other sequences in the same sample as well. This chain joins TRBV7-9 and TRBJ2-5, with 10 nucleotides matching TRBD1. In germline, CDR1 is SEHNR, CDR2 FQNEAQ (reference sequence). The CDR3 length is 14 residues. Trimming took 3 bases from V and 5 from J; bases not matched to a gene: 3. CDR3 nucleotides: TGTGCCAGCAGCTTGGGGACAGGGGTGGAGACCCAGTACTTC. Translating gives CASSLGTGVETQYF.

The chain carries TRBV5-8 and TRBJ1-1; D is ambiguous. Trimming removed 2 bases from V and 11 bases from J, with 13 bases in between. The CDR3 contains 12 residues. Germline V gene data show CDR1 as SGHTS and CDR2 as YDEGEE. Here the CDR3 DNA reads TGTGCCAGCAGCTTCGCCTTCCTGTATGCTTTCTTT. This codes for CASSFAFLYAFF.

The chain has TRBV2 and TRBJ2-2; the match to TRBD1 covers 8 bases. CDR1 SNHLY and CDR2 FYNNEI come from the germline V gene. Trimming cost V 4 bases and J 4 bases; bases outside gene matches: 8. CDR3 length: 16 amino acids. The DNA of the CDR3 is TGTGCCAGCAGTGTCGACAGGGGCTTGATCACCGGGGAGCTGTTTTTT. Its translation: CASSVDRGLITGELFF.

This chain links TRBV7-9 with TRBJ2-7; 9 bases match TRBD2. The length of the CDR3 is 15 residues. The germline gives CDR1 SEHNR, CDR2 FQNEAQ (reference sequence). J gave up 3 bases and V 2 bases, and 5 bases lay outside the gene matches. CDR3: CASSLTLAGHYEQYF. CDR3 in DNA: TGTGCCAGCAGCTTAACCCTAGCGGGACACTACGAGCAGTACTTC.

This rearrangement joins TRBV6-5 to TRBJ1-2; D not certain. The V gene's germline CDR1 is MNHEY and CDR2 SVGAGI. The CDR3 totals 15 residues. Deletions cut 0 bases from V and 7 bases from J, with 15 bases between. The CDR3 coding sequence is TGTGCCAGCAGTTACTCGACTGGACTGGAAGGTGGCTACACCTTC. Its translation is CASSYSTGLEGGYTF.

The J gene is TRBJ2-1, the V gene TRBV6-4; no clear D. This CDR3 region has 12 residues. From germline, CDR1 is MRHNA and CDR2 SNTAGT. V was trimmed by 2 bases and J by 7 bases, leaving 6 bases between them. Here the CDR3 reads CASSDRENEQFF. In DNA form, the CDR3 reads TGTGCCAGCAGTGACAGGGAAAATGAGCAGTTCTTC.

This clone occurred once. The genes are TRBV27 and TRBJ2-5; D could derive from TRBD1 or TRBD2 (5 bases each). Judging by the DNA end, TRBJ2-7 fits better; the J call may be wrong. Germline V lookup: CDR1 MNHEY, CDR2 SMNVEV (reference sequence). This CDR3 spans 14 amino acids. Here the CDR3 DNA reads TGTGCCAGCCGCCGGGATGGGCAGGGTTACGAGCAGTACTTC. Its translation: CASRRDGQGYEQYF.

The CDR3 DNA is TGTGCCAGCAGCCAAGATTTAACAGGGAATAACAATGAGCAGTTCTTC. Translation gives CASSQDLTGNNNEQFF. The V and J genes are TRBV4-2 and TRBJ2-1; D perhaps matches TRBD1 (6 bases). The V end was cut by 0 bases, the J end by 5 bases, with 14 bases between. The CDR3 runs 16 residues. From germline, CDR1 is LGHNA and CDR2 YNFKEQ.

The genes are TRBV7-9 and TRBJ2-3; no clear D. V was cut by 6 bases and J by 6 bases, with 13 bases left in between. The germline gives CDR1 SEHNR, CDR2 FQNEAQ (reference sequence). The CDR3 runs 13 residues. CDR3 coding DNA: TGTGCCAGCAGGCGAACTCAGGCGGATACGCAGTATTTT. This codes for CASRRTQADTQYF.

The rearrangement links TRBV28 to TRBJ2-7; TRBD1 agrees at 7 bases. This CDR3 contains 13 residues. V shed 6 bases and J 5 bases; nucleotides not matched to a gene: 7. Germline CDR1 MDHEN, CDR2 SYDVKM. The CDR3 spells CASRVDRVNEQYF. The CDR3 DNA is TGTGCCAGCAGGGTCGACAGGGTCAACGAGCAGTACTTC.

The chain combines TRBV10-2 with TRBJ2-7; D tentatively fits TRBD1 or TRBD2 (5 bases each). Germline V gene lookup returns CDR1 WSHSY and CDR2 SAAADI. V shed 5 bases and J shed 3 bases, with 26 bases lying between them. CDR3 size: 18 residues. In DNA, the CDR3 is TGCGCCAGCAGTTCGAAGGGACCTTTTGTAATAAGCATCTACGAGCAGTACTTC. Its protein product is CASSSKGPFVISIYEQYF.

The rearrangement joins TRBV9 to TRBJ1-1; D is uncertain. The CDR3 totals 14 residues. CDR1 is SGDLS and CDR2 is YYNGEE in the germline V gene. V was trimmed by 2 bases and J by 5 bases, leaving 13 bases between them. The CDR3 nucleotides are TGTGCCAGCAGCGTCTCCTGGCAAGGGACTGAAGCTTTCTTT. Its protein is CASSVSWQGTEAFF.

The CDR3 reads CASSPSGQGMRGYTF. The CDR3 DNA reads as TGTGCCAGCTCACCCTCCGGACAGGGCATGAGAGGCTACACCTTC. The chain uses TRBV18 and TRBJ1-2, with 8 bases aligning to TRBD1. This CDR3 has 15 amino acids. V lost 3 bases, J lost 8 bases, and 11 bases stayed unmatched. CDR1 KGHSH and CDR2 LQKENI come from the germline V gene.

This chain uses TRBV7-2 with TRBJ2-7; a possible D gene is TRBD1 (7 bases). V lost 1 base and J lost 2, with 12 bases in between. The CDR3 covers 15 residues. The germline gives CDR1 SGHTA, CDR2 FQGNSA. In nucleotides, the CDR3 is TGTGCCAGCAGCTTAGGGAGGGGGCCGACCTACGAGCAGTACTTC. Amino acid sequence: CASSLGRGPTYEQYF.

The chain is built from TRBV9 and TRBJ2-1; possible D gene TRBD2, 5 bases. CDR1 is SGDLS, CDR2 YYNGEE, per germline. Trimming shortened V by 4 bases and J by 4 bases, and 12 bases separated the two germline ends. The CDR3 is 14 residues long. The DNA for the CDR3 is TGTGCCAGCAGCCCCCCGAGGGCTTACAATGAGCAGTTCTTC. It codes for CASSPPRAYNEQFF.

This chain uses TRBV7-9 with TRBJ1-1; 9 bases align to TRBD1. This CDR3 spans 16 amino acids. Germline V lookup: CDR1 SEHNR, CDR2 FQNEAQ (reference sequence). After removal of 4 bases from V and 4 bases from J, the junction contained 10 bases not matched to a gene. CDR3 in amino acids: CASSYLRTGVRTEAFF. DNA of the CDR3: TGTGCCAGCAGCTACCTCCGGACAGGGGTTCGCACTGAAGCTTTCTTT.

A remark on this clone: Other DNA sequences of this sample code for an identical CDR3. This rearrangement joins TRBV27 to TRBJ2-3; perhaps TRBD2 as D (6 bases). Trimming left V 5 bases short and J 6 bases short, with 15 bases between. Germline V CDR1 and CDR2: MNHEY, SMNVEV (reference sequence). The CDR3 extends over 14 amino acids. The CDR3 region has the DNA TGTGCCAGCAGTCCGGGGACTGGGTGGGATACGCAGTATTTT. Translated, it gives CASSPGTGWDTQYF.

The J gene is TRBJ2-7, the V gene TRBV5-1; TRBD1 aligns across 9 bases. V lost 5 bases, J lost 3 bases, and 9 bases stayed unmatched. The CDR3 has 15 residues. Germline V CDR1 and CDR2: SGHRS, YFSETQ. DNA of the CDR3: TGCGCCAGCAGTGATACGCGGGACAGGGACTACGAGCAGTACTTC. Translating it yields CASSDTRDRDYEQYF.

The chain links TRBV7-2 to TRBJ2-3; the match to TRBD2 covers 13 bases. V lost 4 bases to trimming and J lost 4 bases; unmatched junction nucleotides: 11. The CDR3 totals 18 residues. Germline V gives CDR1 SGHTA, CDR2 FQGNSA. The CDR3: CASSSPLAGGPLPDTQYF. The DNA for the CDR3 is TGTGCCAGCAGCTCCCCACTAGCGGGAGGGCCCCTCCCAGATACGCAGTATTTT. Full variable domain (missing parts from reference TRBV7-2 and TRBJ2-3): GAGVSQSPSNKVTEKGKDVELRCDPISGHTALYWYRQSLGQGLEFLIYFQGNSAPDKSGLPSDRFSAERTGGSVSTLTIQRTQQEDSAVYLCASSSPLAGGPLPDTQYFGPGTRLTVL.

The table lists this clone with a few counts. The chain is built from TRBV10-1 and TRBJ2-7; D gene unclear. This CDR3 is 15 amino acids long. Germline loops: CDR1 WNHNN, CDR2 SYGVQD (reference sequence). Trimming shortened V by 9 bases and J by 4 bases, and 22 bases separated the two germline ends. This CDR3 reads CARLRSTTIFYEQYF. For the CDR3, the DNA is TGCGCCAGACTTCGGTCCACTACCATTTTTTACGAGCAGTACTTC.